This TCR beta chain was recovered during a study of blood T cell dynamics during melanoma immunotherapy. Findings of the study overall: At W3, later disease-control patients showed bifurcated PBMC repertoire changes, unlike progressors. It remained unknown if the driving T cell clones were melanoma-specific.

The CDR3 loop spans 16 amino acids. Germline-derived CDR1 and CDR2 are SGHTA and FQGNSA. The V gene lost 7 bases and the J gene lost 2 bases, with 19 bases spanning the gap. Stated time point: pre-treatment baseline. Apart from two fast progressors, RECIST 1.1 response was judged 12 weeks post-infusion. With respect to this clone: Its antigen is not identified.

Each bulk PBMC sample had roughly 400 ng DNA loaded. TCRdb's table, derived via immunoSEQ multiplex PCR, lists solely in-frame clones and lacks some. This sample has some 25,000 clones, with approximately 90% found just once. This TCR came from a human donor with melanoma. V usage is TRBV7-2 and J usage is TRBJ2-3; D perhaps matches TRBD2 (5 bases). Sequenced material: blood, taken from a patient treated with checkpoint blockade. Written as DNA, the CDR3 is TGTGCCAGCACTAATTGGATGGGAGCGTCCACAGATACGCAGTATTTT. It specifies CASTNWMGASTDTQYF.